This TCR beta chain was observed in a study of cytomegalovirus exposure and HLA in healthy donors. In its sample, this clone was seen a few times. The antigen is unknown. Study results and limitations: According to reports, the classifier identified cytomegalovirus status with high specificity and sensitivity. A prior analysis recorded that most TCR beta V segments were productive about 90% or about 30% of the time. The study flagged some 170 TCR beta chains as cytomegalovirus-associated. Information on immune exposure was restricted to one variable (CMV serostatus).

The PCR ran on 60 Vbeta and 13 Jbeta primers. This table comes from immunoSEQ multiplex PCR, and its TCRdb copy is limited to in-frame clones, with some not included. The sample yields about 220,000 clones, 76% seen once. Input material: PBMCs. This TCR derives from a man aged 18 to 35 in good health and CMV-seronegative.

Written as DNA, the CDR3 is TGTGCCAGCAGTTATAACAGGGACACATACTCCTACGAGCAGTACTTC. Amino acid sequence: CASSYNRDTYSYEQYF. The rearrangement joins TRBV6-5 to TRBJ2-7; TRBD1 is a possible D gene (6 bases). The V gene's germline CDR1 is MNHEY and CDR2 SVGAGI. V was clipped by 3 bases and J by 0 bases, with 15 bases between them. The CDR3 runs 16 residues.